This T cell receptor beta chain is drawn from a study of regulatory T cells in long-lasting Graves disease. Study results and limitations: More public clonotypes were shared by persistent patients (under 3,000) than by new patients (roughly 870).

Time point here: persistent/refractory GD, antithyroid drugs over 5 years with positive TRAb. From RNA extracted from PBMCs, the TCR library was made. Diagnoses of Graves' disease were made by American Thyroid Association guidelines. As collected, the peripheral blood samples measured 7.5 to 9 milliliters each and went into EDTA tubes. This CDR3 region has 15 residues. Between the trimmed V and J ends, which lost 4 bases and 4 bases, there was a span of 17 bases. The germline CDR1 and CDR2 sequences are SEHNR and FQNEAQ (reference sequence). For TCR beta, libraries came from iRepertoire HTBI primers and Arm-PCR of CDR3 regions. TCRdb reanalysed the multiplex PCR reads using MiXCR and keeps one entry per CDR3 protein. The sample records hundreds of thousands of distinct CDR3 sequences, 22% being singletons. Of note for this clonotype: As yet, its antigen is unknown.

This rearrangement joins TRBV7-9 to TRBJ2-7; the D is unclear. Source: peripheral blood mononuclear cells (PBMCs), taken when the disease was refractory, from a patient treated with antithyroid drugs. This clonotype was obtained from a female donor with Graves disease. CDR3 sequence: CASSSHGLSLYEQYF. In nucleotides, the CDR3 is TGTGCCAGCAGCTCCCACGGGCTTTCCCTTTACGAGCAGTACTTC.